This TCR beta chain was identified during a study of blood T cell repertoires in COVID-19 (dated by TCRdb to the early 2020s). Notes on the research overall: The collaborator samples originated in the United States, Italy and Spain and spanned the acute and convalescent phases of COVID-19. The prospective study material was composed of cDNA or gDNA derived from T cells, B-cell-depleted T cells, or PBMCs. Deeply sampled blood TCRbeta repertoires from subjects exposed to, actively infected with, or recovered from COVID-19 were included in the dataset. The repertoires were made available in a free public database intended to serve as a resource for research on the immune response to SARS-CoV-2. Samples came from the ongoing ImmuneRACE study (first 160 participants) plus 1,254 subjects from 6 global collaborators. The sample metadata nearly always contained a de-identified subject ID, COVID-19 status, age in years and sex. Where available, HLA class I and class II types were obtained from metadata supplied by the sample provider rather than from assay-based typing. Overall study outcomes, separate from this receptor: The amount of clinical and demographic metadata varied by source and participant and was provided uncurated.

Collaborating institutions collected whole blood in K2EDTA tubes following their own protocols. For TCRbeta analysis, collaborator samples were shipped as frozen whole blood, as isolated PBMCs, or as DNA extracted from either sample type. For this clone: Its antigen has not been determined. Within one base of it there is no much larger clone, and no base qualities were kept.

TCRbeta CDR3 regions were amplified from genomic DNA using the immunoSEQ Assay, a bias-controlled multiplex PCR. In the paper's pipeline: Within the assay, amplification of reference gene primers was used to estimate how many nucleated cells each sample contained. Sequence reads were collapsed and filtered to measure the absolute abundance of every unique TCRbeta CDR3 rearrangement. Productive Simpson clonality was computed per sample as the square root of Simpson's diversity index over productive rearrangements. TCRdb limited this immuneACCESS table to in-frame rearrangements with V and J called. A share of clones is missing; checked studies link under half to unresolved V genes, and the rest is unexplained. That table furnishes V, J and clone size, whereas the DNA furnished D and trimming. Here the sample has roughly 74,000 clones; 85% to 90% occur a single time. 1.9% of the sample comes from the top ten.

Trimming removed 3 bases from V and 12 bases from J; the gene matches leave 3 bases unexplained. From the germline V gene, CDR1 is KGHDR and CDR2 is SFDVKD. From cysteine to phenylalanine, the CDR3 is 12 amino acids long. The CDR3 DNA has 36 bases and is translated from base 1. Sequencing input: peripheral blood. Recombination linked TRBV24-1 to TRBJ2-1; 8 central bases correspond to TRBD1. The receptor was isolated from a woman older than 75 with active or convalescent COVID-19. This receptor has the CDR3 CATSDRDRWQFF. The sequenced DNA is TGTGCCACCAGTGATCGGGACAGGTGGCAGTTCTTC.